This T cell receptor beta chain was recorded in a study of glioma-infiltrating T cells. Whole-study results and caveats: Tissue and blood shared very few CDR3 sequences. Gliomas, especially low-grade, showed above-expected tissue-blood divergence; non-neoplastic patients showed below.

Using RNA template, CDR3s of TCR alpha and beta were amplified with iRepertoire arm-PCR. From the multiplex PCR reads, TCRdb called clonotypes with MiXCR, one entry per CDR3 protein. This table has a few thousand distinct CDR3 sequences, 35% to 45% appearing once. This clonotype was recorded many times. As yet, its antigen is unknown. The germline CDR1 and CDR2 sequences are LNHDA and SQIVND (reference sequence). V was clipped by 5 bases and J by 9 bases, with 11 bases between them. This CDR3 has 12 residues. The sample consisted of glioma tissue, nonneoplastic brain tissue, or PBMCs (not recorded which). The source of this sequence is a human donor with low-grade glioma or glioblastoma, undergoing nonglioma brain surgery, or in good health (not recorded which). This chain joins TRBV19 and TRBJ2-1; possible D gene TRBD1, 6 bases. The CDR3 is CASSDRTGEQFF. Here the CDR3 DNA reads TGTGCCAGTAGTGACAGGACGGGTGAGCAGTTCTTC. The full variable domain, completed using reference TRBV19 and TRBJ2-1, is DGGITQSPKYLFRKEGQNVTLSCEQNLNHDAMYWYRQDPGQGLRLIYYSQIVNDFQKGDIAEGYSVSREKKESFPLTVTSAQKNPTAFYLCASSDRTGEQFFGPGTRLTVL.